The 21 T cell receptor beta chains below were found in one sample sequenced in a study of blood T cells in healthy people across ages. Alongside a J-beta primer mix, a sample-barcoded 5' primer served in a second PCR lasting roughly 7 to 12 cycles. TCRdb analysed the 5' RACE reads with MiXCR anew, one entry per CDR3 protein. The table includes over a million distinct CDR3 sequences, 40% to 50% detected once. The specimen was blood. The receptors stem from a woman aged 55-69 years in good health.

CDR3 in amino acids: CASSLNPLRPDTQYF. The DNA for the CDR3 is TGTGCCAGCAGTTTAAACCCCCTCCGGCCAGATACGCAGTATTTT. J is TRBJ2-3 and V is TRBV27; D unclear. Looked up from germline, CDR1 is MNHEY and CDR2 is SMNVEV (reference sequence). Trimming removed 2 bases at V and 4 bases at J, with 13 bases between. This CDR3 comprises 15 residues.

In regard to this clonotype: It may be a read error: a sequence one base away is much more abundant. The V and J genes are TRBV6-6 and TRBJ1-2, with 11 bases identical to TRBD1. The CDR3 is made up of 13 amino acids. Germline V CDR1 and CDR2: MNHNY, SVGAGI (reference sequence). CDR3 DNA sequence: TGTACCAGCCGGGACAGGGGGAACTATGGCTACACCTTC. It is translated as CTSRDRGNYGYTF.

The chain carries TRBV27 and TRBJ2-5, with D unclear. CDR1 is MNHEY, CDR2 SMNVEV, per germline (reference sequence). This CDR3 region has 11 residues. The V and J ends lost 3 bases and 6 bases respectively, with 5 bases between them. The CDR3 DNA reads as TGTGCCAGCAGTTTTCGGCAGACCCAGTACTTC. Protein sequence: CASSFRQTQYF.

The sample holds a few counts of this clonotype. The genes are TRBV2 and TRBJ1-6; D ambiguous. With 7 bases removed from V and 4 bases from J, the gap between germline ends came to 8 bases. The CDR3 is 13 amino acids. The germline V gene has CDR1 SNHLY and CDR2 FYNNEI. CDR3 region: CASKSLYNSPLHF. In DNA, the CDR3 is TGTGCCAGCAAGTCACTATATAATTCACCCCTCCACTTT.

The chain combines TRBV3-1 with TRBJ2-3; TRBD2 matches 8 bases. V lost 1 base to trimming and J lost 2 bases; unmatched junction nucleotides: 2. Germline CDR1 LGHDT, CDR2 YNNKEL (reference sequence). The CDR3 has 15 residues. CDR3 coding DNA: TGTGCCAGCAGCCAAGCGACTAGCGCCACAGATACGCAGTATTTT. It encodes CASSQATSATDTQYF.

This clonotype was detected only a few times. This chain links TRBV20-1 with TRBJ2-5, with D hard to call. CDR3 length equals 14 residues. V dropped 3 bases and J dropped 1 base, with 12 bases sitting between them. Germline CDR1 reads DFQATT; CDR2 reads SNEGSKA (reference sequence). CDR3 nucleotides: TGCAGTGCTAGTTCATCTACCCTCCAAGAGACCCAGTACTTC. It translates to CSASSSTLQETQYF.

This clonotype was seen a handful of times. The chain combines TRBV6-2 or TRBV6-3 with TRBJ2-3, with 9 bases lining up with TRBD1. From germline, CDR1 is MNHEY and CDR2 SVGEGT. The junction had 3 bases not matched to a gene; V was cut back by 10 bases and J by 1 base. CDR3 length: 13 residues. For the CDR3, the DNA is TGTGCCACGTGGACAGGGGGCACAGATACGCAGTATTTT. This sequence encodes CATWTGGTDTQYF.

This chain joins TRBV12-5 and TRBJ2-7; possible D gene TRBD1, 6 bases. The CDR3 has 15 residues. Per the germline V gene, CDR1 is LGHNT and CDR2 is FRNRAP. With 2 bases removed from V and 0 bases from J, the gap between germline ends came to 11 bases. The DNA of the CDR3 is TGTGCTAGTGGTTTGACCCGACAGGTCTCCTACGAGCAGTACTTC. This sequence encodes CASGLTRQVSYEQYF.

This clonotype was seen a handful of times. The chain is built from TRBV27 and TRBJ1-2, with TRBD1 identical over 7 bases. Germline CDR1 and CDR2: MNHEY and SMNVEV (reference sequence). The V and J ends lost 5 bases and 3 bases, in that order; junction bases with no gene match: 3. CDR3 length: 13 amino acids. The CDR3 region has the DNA TGTGCCAGCAGTCAGGACAGGCACTATGGCTACACCTTC. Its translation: CASSQDRHYGYTF.

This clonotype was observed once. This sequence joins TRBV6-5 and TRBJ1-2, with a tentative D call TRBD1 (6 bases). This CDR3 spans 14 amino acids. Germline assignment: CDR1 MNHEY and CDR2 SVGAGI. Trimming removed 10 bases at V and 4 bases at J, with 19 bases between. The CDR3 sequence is CATLQGQTSYGYTF. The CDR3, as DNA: TGTGCCACCCTACAGGGTCAAACCTCCTATGGCTACACCTTC.

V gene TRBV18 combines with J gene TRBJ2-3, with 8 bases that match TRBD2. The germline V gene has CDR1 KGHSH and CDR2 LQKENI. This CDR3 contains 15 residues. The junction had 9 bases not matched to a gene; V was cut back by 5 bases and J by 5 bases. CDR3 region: CASSTGLGGGDTQYF. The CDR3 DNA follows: TGTGCCAGCTCAACGGGACTAGGAGGTGGAGATACGCAGTATTTT.

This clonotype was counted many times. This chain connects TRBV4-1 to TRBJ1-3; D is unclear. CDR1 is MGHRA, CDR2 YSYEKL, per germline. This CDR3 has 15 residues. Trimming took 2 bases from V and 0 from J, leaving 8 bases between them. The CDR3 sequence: CASSQLLDSGNTIYF. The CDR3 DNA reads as TGCGCCAGCAGCCAATTGCTAGACTCTGGAAACACCATATATTTT.

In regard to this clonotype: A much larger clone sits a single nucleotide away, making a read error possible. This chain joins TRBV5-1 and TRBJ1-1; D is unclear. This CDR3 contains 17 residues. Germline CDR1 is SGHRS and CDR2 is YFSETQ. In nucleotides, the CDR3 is TGCGCCAGCAGATTGGAAAATGGTGGGTTTATGAACACTGAAGCTTTCTTT. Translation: CASRLENGGFMNTEAFF.

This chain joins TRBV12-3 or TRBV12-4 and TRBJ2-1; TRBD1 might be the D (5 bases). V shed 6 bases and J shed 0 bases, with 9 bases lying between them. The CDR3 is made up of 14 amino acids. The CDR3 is CASRRDSSYNEQFF. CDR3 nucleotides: TGTGCCAGCAGACGCGACAGCTCCTACAATGAGCAGTTCTTC.

The CDR3 sequence is CASTNSNNEQYF. The CDR3 DNA follows: TGTGCCAGCACCAACAGCAACAATGAGCAGTACTTC. The chain links TRBV27 to TRBJ2-1, with unresolved D. The J call is in doubt because the DNA end fits TRBJ2-7 better. This CDR3 has 12 amino acids. Germline lookup yields CDR1 MNHEY and CDR2 SMNVEV (reference sequence).

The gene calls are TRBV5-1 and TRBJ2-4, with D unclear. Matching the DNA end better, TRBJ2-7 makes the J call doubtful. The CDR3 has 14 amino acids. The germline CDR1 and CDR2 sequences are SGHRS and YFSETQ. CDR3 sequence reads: CASSGVFPSYEQYF. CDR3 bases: TGCGCCAGCAGCGGAGTCTTCCCGTCCTACGAGCAGTACTTC.

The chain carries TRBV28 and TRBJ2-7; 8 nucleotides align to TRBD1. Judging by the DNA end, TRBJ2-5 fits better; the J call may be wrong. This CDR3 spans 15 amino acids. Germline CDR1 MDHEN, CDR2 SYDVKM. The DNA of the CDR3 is TGTGCCAGCAGTTCGTCCAGGGGGCAGGTGGAGACCCAGTACTTC. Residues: CASSSSRGQVETQYF.

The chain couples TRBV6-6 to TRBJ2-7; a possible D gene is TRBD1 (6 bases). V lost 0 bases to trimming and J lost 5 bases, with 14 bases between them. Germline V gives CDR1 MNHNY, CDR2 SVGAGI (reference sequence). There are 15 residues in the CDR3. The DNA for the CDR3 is TGTGCCAGCAGTTACTCAGGCCTTGGGGGCGACGAGCAGTACTTC. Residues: CASSYSGLGGDEQYF.

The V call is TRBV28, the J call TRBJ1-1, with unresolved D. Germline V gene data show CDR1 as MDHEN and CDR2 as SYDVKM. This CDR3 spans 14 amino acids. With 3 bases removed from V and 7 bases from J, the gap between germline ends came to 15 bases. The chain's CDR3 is CASSFHSGKNEAFF. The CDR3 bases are TGTGCCAGCAGTTTCCACTCGGGGAAAAATGAAGCTTTCTTT.

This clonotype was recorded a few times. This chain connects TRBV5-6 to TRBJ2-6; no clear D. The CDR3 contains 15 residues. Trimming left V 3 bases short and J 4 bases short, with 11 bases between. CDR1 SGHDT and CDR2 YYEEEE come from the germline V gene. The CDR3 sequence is CASSSDDGGANVLTF. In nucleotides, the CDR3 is TGTGCCAGCAGCTCGGACGATGGCGGGGCCAACGTCCTGACTTTC.

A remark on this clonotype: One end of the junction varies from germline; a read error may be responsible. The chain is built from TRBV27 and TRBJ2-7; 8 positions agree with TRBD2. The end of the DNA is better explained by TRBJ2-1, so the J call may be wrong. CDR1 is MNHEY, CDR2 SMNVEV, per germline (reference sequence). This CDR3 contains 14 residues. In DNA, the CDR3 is TGTGCCAGCACTTTAGCGGGAATCCACAATGAGCAGTTCTTC. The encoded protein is CASTLAGIHNEQFF.